These 14 T cell receptor beta chains share one sample of origin, sequenced in a study of regulatory T cells in long-lasting Graves disease. Arm-PCR of CDR3 regions and iRepertoire HTBI primers were used to build TCR beta libraries. TCRdb recomputed calls from the multiplex PCR reads with MiXCR, one row per CDR3 protein. Among about 620,000 distinct CDR3 sequences listed, roughly 15% were seen once. The time point here: newly diagnosed GD, antithyroid drugs for less than 3 months. The TCR library was made from RNA that had been extracted from PBMCs in TRIzol. The data were also submitted as part of a second study, on T cells in Graves' hyperthyroidism and ophthalmopathy.

The starting material was peripheral blood mononuclear cells (PBMCs), obtained at new diagnosis, from a patient treated with antithyroid drugs. The source of these receptors is a woman aged 30 to 39 with Graves disease.

The V and J genes are TRBV2 and TRBJ1-5; D may be TRBD1 (6 bases). The CDR3 totals 15 residues. Between the trimmed V and J ends, which lost 3 bases and 7 bases, there was a span of 16 bases. Germline V gene lookup returns CDR1 SNHLY and CDR2 FYNNEI. CDR3 protein: CASSEGGDTGQPQHF. The CDR3 DNA sequence: TGTGCCAGCAGTGAGGGGGGGGACACCGGGCAGCCCCAGCATTTT.

The V call is TRBV29-1, the J call TRBJ1-1; a possible D gene is TRBD1 (5 bases). V lost 5 bases and J lost 6, with 16 bases in between. The CDR3 extends over 13 amino acids. The germline V gene has CDR1 SQVTM and CDR2 ANQGSEA. For the CDR3, the DNA is TGCAGCGTTCCCAATACCTACAGGCCTGAAGCTTTCTTT. It translates to CSVPNTYRPEAFF.

This clonotype occurred a few times. The chain employs TRBV19 and TRBJ2-6; D is unclear. The CDR3 contains 15 residues. V was pared by 10 bases and J by 0 bases, with 13 bases between. Germline values: CDR1 LNHDA, CDR2 SQIVND (reference sequence). CDR3 region: CATTSSGSGANVLTF. CDR3 coding DNA: TGTGCCACTACAAGCTCGGGCTCTGGGGCCAACGTCCTGACTTTC. The whole variable domain, remainder taken from reference TRBV19 and TRBJ2-6, is DGGITQSPKYLFRKEGQNVTLSCEQNLNHDAMYWYRQDPGQGLRLIYYSQIVNDFQKGDIAEGYSVSREKKESFPLTVTSAQKNPTAFYLCATTSSGSGANVLTFGAGSRLTVL.

This clonotype showed up just a few times. The chain uses TRBV6-1 and TRBJ1-6, with D unresolved. V was shortened by 6 bases and J by 10 bases, with 19 bases between the two germline ends. CDR1 MNHNS and CDR2 SASEGT come from the germline V gene. The CDR3 totals 15 residues. The CDR3 DNA is TGTGCCAGCAGGGCCGGGATCGCCTTCTCCTCACCCCTCCACTTT. Protein product: CASRAGIAFSSPLHF.

The chain is built from TRBV20-1 and TRBJ1-3, with D possibly being TRBD1 (5 bases). V was clipped by 6 bases and J by 2 bases, with 14 bases between them. The CDR3 contains 14 residues. Germline values: CDR1 DFQATT, CDR2 SNEGSKA (reference sequence). In nucleotides, the CDR3 is TGCAGTGCAAAGAGGGGTGCCACTGGAAACACCATATATTTT. Translated, it gives CSAKRGATGNTIYF.

The table lists this clonotype with a few counts. J is TRBJ2-2 and V is TRBV27; a weak D match, TRBD1 (6 bases). The CDR3 has 15 amino acids. V was cut by 5 bases and J by 6 bases, with 16 bases left in between. Germline CDR1 reads MNHEY; CDR2 reads SMNVEV (reference sequence). The DNA for the CDR3 is TGTGCCAGCAGTCCCACTTGGGGGCTTGCCGGGGAGCTGTTTTTT. It specifies CASSPTWGLAGELFF.

V gene TRBV7-3 combines with J gene TRBJ2-1; 9 bases fit TRBD1. V was pared by 5 bases and J by 7 bases, with 9 bases of the junction left unmatched. The germline CDR1 and CDR2 sequences are SGHTA and FQGTGA. The CDR3 consists of 15 residues. CDR3 amino acids: CASSQGQGKNNEQFF. CDR3 DNA sequence: TGTGCCAGCAGCCAGGGACAGGGAAAGAATAATGAGCAGTTCTTC.

For this clonotype: A single base separates this from a much larger clone, so it may be a read error. The chain joins TRBV6-1 to TRBJ1-5; no definite D call. CDR1 is MNHNS and CDR2 is SASEGT in the germline V gene. V was pared by 7 bases and J by 6 bases, with 10 bases between. The CDR3 loop spans 12 amino acids. CDR3 bases: TGTGCCAGCACCGGCCGGCTTCAGCCCCAGCATTTT. It is translated as CASTGRLQPQHF.

This clonotype was seen only a few times. J is TRBJ2-3 and V is TRBV27; the D is unclear. The CDR3 has 11 amino acids. Germline values: CDR1 MNHEY, CDR2 SMNVEV (reference sequence). The V and J ends lost 10 bases and 6 bases respectively, with 11 bases between them. CDR3 in amino acids: CATAVADTQYF. The CDR3 region has the DNA TGTGCCACAGCTGTGGCCGATACGCAGTATTTT.

V is TRBV19 and J is TRBJ2-7; TRBD1 matches at 8 bases. CDR1 is LNHDA, CDR2 SQIVND, per germline (reference sequence). With V trimmed by 2 bases and J by 6 bases, 6 bases remained unmatched. The CDR3 sequence is 14 residues long. The CDR3 is CASSILDRASEQYF. The CDR3 nucleotides are TGTGCCAGTAGTATACTGGACAGGGCTTCCGAGCAGTACTTC.

This clonotype occurred a few times. The chain is built from TRBV18 and TRBJ2-7; D is uncertain. Germline V CDR1 and CDR2: KGHSH, LQKENI. CDR3 size: 13 residues. V was clipped by 0 bases and J by 6 bases, with 9 bases between them. The CDR3 nucleotides are TGTGCCAGCTCACCACCGCTGGTGGGCGAGCAGTACTTC. Its translation: CASSPPLVGEQYF.

This chain links TRBV6-1 with TRBJ1-4; 8 nucleotides line up with TRBD1. There are 11 residues in the CDR3. J gave up 8 bases and V 8 bases, and 1 base lay outside the gene matches. CDR1 is MNHNS, CDR2 SASEGT, per germline. CDR3 protein: CASRTGEKLFF. CDR3 sequence (DNA): TGTGCCAGCCGGACAGGGGAAAAACTGTTTTTT.

The V and J genes are TRBV10-3 and TRBJ2-3, with D hard to call. The J call is uncertain, as TRBJ2-1 better fits the DNA end. Germline assignment: CDR1 ENHRY and CDR2 SYGVKD. The CDR3 is 13 amino acids. The CDR3 DNA reads TGTGCCATCAGTCGGCCACCAGGCGATGAGCAGTTCTTC. This sequence encodes CAISRPPGDEQFF.

This clonotype has a count of ten or more. This chain uses TRBV7-8 with TRBJ1-5, with unresolved D. V was clipped by 3 bases and J by 0 bases, with 9 bases between them. This CDR3 is 15 amino acids long. Germline loops: CDR1 SGHVS, CDR2 FQNEAQ. The CDR3 loop reads CASSLGRDSNQPQHF. The CDR3 DNA reads TGTGCCAGCAGCTTGGGGAGGGATAGCAATCAGCCCCAGCATTTT.